This TCR beta chain was observed in a study of blood T cell repertoires in COVID-19. Participants had their cohort set by participant-reported clinical history. Here immunoSEQ multiplex PCR was the method, and the copy in TCRdb shows in-frame clones only, minus some. The data hold around 180,000 clones, with about 91% observed a single time. The CDR3 totals 15 residues. Germline CDR1 reads SGDLS; CDR2 reads YYNGEE. V lost 3 bases and J lost 7; bases outside the gene matches: 10. The chain carries TRBV9 and TRBJ1-2, with 9 bases aligning to TRBD1. This receptor was obtained from a woman between 40 and 55 years old with acute COVID-19. Sample: PBMCs or T cells enriched from blood (not recorded which). The CDR3 nucleotides are TGTGCCAGCAGCGGAATACAGGGGGCGTCGGCTGGCTACACCTTC. The encoded protein is CASSGIQGASAGYTF.